The T cell receptor beta chain under discussion was sequenced for a study of T cell responses to AZD1222 COVID-19 vaccine. Regarding the study as a whole: Spike-specific TCR depth and breadth grew after two AZD1222 doses.

This clone came up once. Antigen specificity is unknown. CDR1 MGHRA and CDR2 YSYEKL come from the germline V gene. The CDR3 is made up of 15 amino acids. The ends were cut back, 3 bases at V and 7 bases at J, with 18 bases in the middle. The data were produced by immunoSEQ multiplex PCR, yet TCRdb's version contains in-frame clones alone and is incomplete. Of more than 140,000 clones in the sample, approximately 88% were seen once. Here the sequenced sample was peripheral blood, taken on day 0 of MenACWY control vaccination. The clonotype was recovered from an adult in good health. V usage is TRBV4-1 and J usage is TRBJ1-1; D is possibly TRBD1 (6 bases). The CDR3: CASSQVPPGASEAFF. CDR3 DNA sequence: TGCGCCAGCAGCCAGGTCCCCCCGGGGGCTAGTGAAGCTTTCTTT.